This entry lists 24 T cell receptor beta chains sequenced from one sample in a study of spatial heterogeneity in lung cancer (dated by TCRdb to about 2019). The time point label of this sample denotes: sample taken at primary tumor resection. Without any cell sorting, TCR sequencing was performed on whole RNA extracted either from tumor and nontumor lung tissue or from cryopreserved PBMC samples. Preparation of the library involved 5' RACE. Instrument used: NextSeq 500. Starting from the raw public reads, TCRdb applied fastp trimming at Q25, assembled clones with MiXCR and retained in-frame beta chains. For every CDR3 protein sequence, its rows merge into one entry that carries the most common genes and DNA. The sample table contains 7,500 to 8,000 distinct CDR3 sequences; only one count was recorded for 8.6% of them. The ten largest clones take up approximately 46% of the sample. The source material was PBMCs, sampled at surgery. The receptors were sampled from a male donor with early-stage non-small cell lung cancer.

This clonotype was seen repeatedly, ten times or more. This beta chain is an off-target read within a library intended for alpha chains, so its frequency means little. The chain recombines TRBV10-3 with TRBJ2-3; TRBD1 might be the D (8 bases). The CDR3 sequence is 16 residues long. The germline V and J ends were trimmed by 7 bases and 0 bases, with 17 bases remaining between them. Germline CDR1 reads ENHRY; CDR2 reads SYGVKD. The CDR3 bases are TGTGCCATCACCCCCGGACAGGGAGGGAGCACAGATACGCAGTATTTT. Translated: CAITPGQGGSTDTQYF.

Comments on this clonotype: This beta chain was picked up by a library intended for alpha chains and is off target, so its count carries little meaning. This chain links TRBV4-1 with TRBJ2-2; D is uncertain. CDR3 length: 12 residues. The germline CDR1 and CDR2 sequences are MGHRA and YSYEKL. The germline V and J ends were trimmed by 1 base and 7 bases, with 4 bases remaining between them. CDR3 residues: CASSQVGGELFF. For the CDR3, the DNA is TGCGCCAGCAGCCAAGTTGGCGGGGAGCTGTTTTTT.

In this sample, this clonotype turned up many times. This beta chain is a stray read from a library made for alpha chains; its abundance is not meaningful. The CDR3 region is CAISESFAGGTDTQYF. The CDR3 region has the DNA TGTGCCATCAGTGAGTCGTTTGCAGGGGGCACAGATACGCAGTATTTT. The chain uses TRBV10-3 and TRBJ2-3; D possibly corresponds to TRBD1 (6 bases). Germline V gene data show CDR1 as ENHRY and CDR2 as SYGVKD. CDR3 length equals 16 residues. V lost 0 bases to trimming and J lost 1 base, with 11 bases between them.

This clonotype has ten or more counts. This beta chain came through as a stray read in a library set up for alpha chains, and its size says little. The chain uses TRBV7-9 and TRBJ2-3, with TRBD2 matching 9 bases. Trimming at V came to 0 bases and at J to 4 bases, leaving 2 bases not matched to a gene. Germline loops: CDR1 SEHNR, CDR2 FQNEAQ (reference sequence). CDR3 size: 15 residues. For the CDR3, the DNA is TGTGCCAGCAGCTTAGCTAGCGGGAGCTCAGATACGCAGTATTTT. Translated: CASSLASGSSDTQYF.

There are many counts of this clonotype. The library was prepared for alpha chains; this beta chain is a stray read, so its frequency means little. The V and J genes are TRBV30 and TRBJ2-3; the match to TRBD2 covers 7 bases. V shed 1 base, J shed 4 bases, and the junction held 5 bases outside the gene matches. From germline, CDR1 is GTSNPN and CDR2 SVGIG (reference sequence). The CDR3 spans 14 residues. The CDR3 sequence is CAWSAGREPDTQYF. DNA of the CDR3: TGTGCCTGGAGTGCGGGGCGGGAGCCAGATACGCAGTATTTT.

This clonotype is medium-sized by share. The library was designed around alpha chains, so this beta chain is a stray read whose abundance carries little weight. CDR3 protein: CASTSLTGAGEQFF. In DNA form, the CDR3 reads TGTGCCAGCACCTCTTTGACAGGGGCTGGTGAGCAGTTCTTC. The chain has TRBV6-2 or TRBV6-3 and TRBJ2-1, with 8 bases identical to TRBD1. The germline gives CDR1 MNHEY, CDR2 SVGEGT. Losses at the gene ends were 7 bases for V and 9 bases for J; bases not matched to a gene: 11. The CDR3 sequence is 14 residues long.

This clonotype was counted ten times or more. With the library built for alpha chains, this beta chain is off target and its frequency is not meaningful. The chain has TRBV3-1 and TRBJ2-1; the match to TRBD2 covers 8 bases. From germline, CDR1 is LGHDT and CDR2 YNNKEL (reference sequence). The CDR3 covers 15 residues. The V and J ends lost 2 bases and 3 bases, in that order; junction bases with no gene match: 3. This CDR3 reads CASSQSGSFYNEQFF. CDR3 nucleotide sequence: TGTGCCAGCAGCCAAAGCGGGAGTTTCTACAATGAGCAGTTCTTC.

This clonotype was observed at least ten times. A library prepared for alpha chains yielded this beta chain as an off-target read; its size is of little meaning. V gene TRBV11-2 combines with J gene TRBJ2-1; 11 bases are shared with TRBD2. The trim removed 3 bases at V and 2 bases at J, leaving 3 bases unmatched. There are 16 residues in the CDR3. Per germline, CDR1 SGHAT and CDR2 FQNNGV. The CDR3 loop reads CASSFLTSGTYNEQFF. For the CDR3, the DNA is TGTGCCAGCAGCTTCCTGACTAGCGGGACCTACAATGAGCAGTTCTTC.

This clonotype was observed many times. This beta chain is a stray sequence in a library constructed for alpha chains; its clone size is not meaningful. The chain joins TRBV7-2 to TRBJ1-1; no reliable D call. CDR3 size: 15 residues. Deletions cut 2 bases from V and 1 base from J, with 11 bases between. CDR1 and CDR2 from the germline V gene are SGHTA and FQGNSA. The CDR3 sequence is CASSLFLLKNTEAFF. In DNA, the CDR3 is TGTGCCAGCAGCTTATTTCTTTTGAAGAACACTGAAGCTTTCTTT.

In its sample, this clonotype is medium-sized. The size of this beta chain means little, since it is a stray read in a library made for alpha chains. The chain employs TRBV4-2 and TRBJ2-3; the D gene is possibly TRBD2 (5 bases). Germline V gene data show CDR1 as LGHNA and CDR2 as YNFKEQ. The CDR3 is 13 residues long. V was cut by 4 bases and J by 0 bases, with 5 bases left in between. Here the CDR3 DNA reads TGTGCCAGCAGCCGGACTAGCACAGATACGCAGTATTTT. Translated: CASSRTSTDTQYF.

This clonotype appeared many times. This beta chain appears as a stray read in a library generated for alpha chains; its size is not informative. This CDR3 reads CASTYRDGGPYEQYF. The CDR3 region has the DNA TGTGCCAGTACTTACCGGGACGGAGGCCCCTACGAGCAGTACTTC. The chain recombines TRBV19 with TRBJ2-7; either TRBD1 or TRBD2 may supply D (5 bases each). V was shortened by 7 bases and J by 2 bases, with 18 bases between the two germline ends. Germline CDR1 is LNHDA and CDR2 is SQIVND (reference sequence). The CDR3 runs 15 residues.

Relative to its sample, this clonotype is medium-sized (0.01 to 0.1%). This beta chain appears as a stray read in a library generated for alpha chains; its size is not informative. The rearrangement links TRBV27 to TRBJ2-3, with 8 bases fitting TRBD2. The germline CDR1 and CDR2 sequences are MNHEY and SMNVEV (reference sequence). Trimming removed 7 bases from V and 0 bases from J; junction bases left unmatched: 9. The CDR3 is made up of 16 amino acids. The CDR3 DNA follows: TGTGCCAGCAACCCTAGCGGGCTGACTAGCACAGATACGCAGTATTTT. Protein: CASNPSGLTSTDTQYF.

With respect to this clonotype: The library was prepared for alpha chains; this beta chain is a stray read, so its frequency means little. The genes are TRBV6-2 or TRBV6-3 and TRBJ1-1, with 8 bases lining up with TRBD1. The CDR3 sequence is 12 residues long. CDR1 is MNHEY and CDR2 is SVGEGT in the germline V gene. The J segment lost 7 bases and the V segment lost 4 bases, leaving 2 bases of the junction unmatched. The CDR3 sequence is CASSLDRVEAFF. The CDR3 bases are TGTGCCAGCAGTTTGGACAGGGTTGAAGCTTTCTTT.

This clonotype was seen repeatedly, ten times or more. This beta chain represents an off-target read in a library built for alpha chains; its size is of limited meaning. This rearrangement joins TRBV4-1 to TRBJ2-7; maybe TRBD1 (6 bases). CDR3 length: 15 residues. The V end lost 1 base, the J end lost 6 bases, and 16 bases lay between the germline ends. Germline-derived CDR1 and CDR2 are MGHRA and YSYEKL. The CDR3 here is CASSQVRDTSGEQYF. The CDR3 nucleotides are TGCGCCAGCAGCCAAGTCCGGGACACCTCGGGCGAGCAGTACTTC.

This clonotype was detected ten times or more. This beta chain appears as a stray read in a library generated for alpha chains; its size is not informative. V gene TRBV10-3 combines with J gene TRBJ2-3, with D possibly being TRBD1 or TRBD2 (5 bases each). CDR3 length: 13 residues. V gave up 7 bases and J gave up 4 bases, with 12 bases separating them. The germline V gene encodes CDR1 ENHRY and CDR2 SYGVKD. The CDR3 spells CAINRDVPDTQYF. The CDR3 nucleotides read TGTGCCATCAACCGGGACGTTCCAGATACGCAGTATTTT.

This clonotype was counted many times. With the library built for alpha chains, this beta chain is off target and its frequency is not meaningful. The chain has TRBV6-6 and TRBJ2-2, with TRBD2 matching over 10 bases. Trimming took 7 bases from V and 5 from J; bases not matched to a gene: 10. The CDR3 sequence is 16 residues long. Germline V lookup: CDR1 MNHNY, CDR2 SVGAGI (reference sequence). The CDR3 protein is CASTWASGSSTGELFF. CDR3 DNA: TGTGCCAGCACTTGGGCTAGCGGGAGTAGTACCGGGGAGCTGTTTTTT.

This clonotype was detected many times. The library was prepared for alpha chains; this beta chain is a stray read, so its frequency means little. The chain couples TRBV30 to TRBJ1-6, with a weak D call TRBD1 (5 bases). Trimming left V 3 bases short and J 19 bases short, with 19 bases between. The CDR3 covers 12 residues. Germline V CDR1 and CDR2: GTSNPN, SVGIG (reference sequence). CDR3: CAWRGAGGPVHF. The CDR3 nucleotides read TGTGCCTGGAGAGGGGCAGGCGGCCCAGTACACTTT.

As for this clonotype: Within a library made for alpha chains, this beta chain is off target, and its count is uninformative. DNA of the CDR3: TGTGCCTGGAGTCCCGGGACAGGGGTGAATCAGCCCCAGCATTTT. It yields the protein CAWSPGTGVNQPQHF. This chain joins TRBV30 and TRBJ1-5; 10 bases are a match to TRBD1. The CDR3 contains 15 residues. The V segment lost 2 bases and the J segment 4 bases; nucleotides outside the gene matches: 5. The germline V gene has CDR1 GTSNPN and CDR2 SVGIG (reference sequence).

There are many counts of this clonotype. This beta chain appears as a stray read in a library generated for alpha chains; its size is not informative. The chain links TRBV27 to TRBJ2-2; the match to TRBD2 covers 14 bases. Germline assignment: CDR1 MNHEY and CDR2 SMNVEV (reference sequence). The CDR3 is 20 residues long. The V gene end was trimmed by 5 bases and the J gene end by 5 bases; junction bases not matched to a gene: 16. This CDR3 is CASSPQLGLAGGLGTGELFF. CDR3 bases: TGTGCCAGCAGTCCTCAATTAGGACTAGCGGGGGGCCTGGGGACCGGGGAGCTGTTTTTT.

This clonotype has ten or more counts. This beta chain came through as a stray read in a library set up for alpha chains, and its size says little. The chain uses TRBV3-1 and TRBJ2-3; D gene ambiguous. The V gene's germline CDR1 is LGHDT and CDR2 YNNKEL (reference sequence). V was pared by 0 bases and J by 9 bases, with 7 bases between. The CDR3 contains 12 residues. The CDR3 DNA is TGTGCCAGCAGCCAAGAAGAGGACACGCAGTATTTT. Its translation is CASSQEEDTQYF.

The table lists this clonotype with many counts. Found in a library prepared for alpha chains, this beta chain is an off-target read, and its abundance has little meaning. The rearrangement links TRBV10-3 to TRBJ1-3; D is undetermined. This CDR3 region has 11 residues. Trimming pared 6 bases from V and 4 bases from J, leaving 4 bases between. Looked up from germline, CDR1 is ENHRY and CDR2 is SYGVKD. The CDR3: CAISGGNTIYF. The CDR3 DNA reads as TGTGCCATCAGCGGAGGAAACACCATATATTTT.

In this sample, this clonotype turned up many times. As an off-target read in a library built for alpha chains, this beta chain has a frequency of little significance. The V call is TRBV2, the J call TRBJ1-5; the D is unclear. Per germline, CDR1 SNHLY and CDR2 FYNNEI. The CDR3 consists of 13 residues. V was shortened by 6 bases and J by 2 bases, with 8 bases between the two germline ends. The DNA of the CDR3 is TGTGCCAGCAGCGCAGAGGGCAATCAGCCCCAGCATTTT. This encodes CASSAEGNQPQHF.

Ten or more counts support this clonotype. Being off target in a library aimed at alpha chains, this beta chain has a size of little meaning. This chain uses TRBV2 with TRBJ2-1, with 7 bases fitting TRBD2. The CDR3 has 18 residues. The trim removed 2 bases at V and 0 bases at J, leaving 10 bases unmatched. The V gene's germline CDR1 is SNHLY and CDR2 FYNNEI. This CDR3 is CASSEPSGLPPSYNEQFF. The CDR3 bases are TGTGCCAGCAGTGAACCCTCGGGACTACCTCCCTCCTACAATGAGCAGTTCTTC.

This clonotype turned up a few times. This beta chain turned up in a library designed for alpha chains; as an off-target read, its abundance says little. The DNA for the CDR3 is TGTGCCAGCAGTGAAGCGACAGGATTTAATTCACCCCTCCACTTT. This codes for CASSEATGFNSPLHF. The V call is TRBV6-1, the J call TRBJ1-6, with D possibly matching TRBD1 (6 bases). V shed 0 bases and J shed 6 bases, with 9 bases lying between them. Germline loops: CDR1 MNHNS, CDR2 SASEGT. The CDR3 loop spans 15 amino acids.